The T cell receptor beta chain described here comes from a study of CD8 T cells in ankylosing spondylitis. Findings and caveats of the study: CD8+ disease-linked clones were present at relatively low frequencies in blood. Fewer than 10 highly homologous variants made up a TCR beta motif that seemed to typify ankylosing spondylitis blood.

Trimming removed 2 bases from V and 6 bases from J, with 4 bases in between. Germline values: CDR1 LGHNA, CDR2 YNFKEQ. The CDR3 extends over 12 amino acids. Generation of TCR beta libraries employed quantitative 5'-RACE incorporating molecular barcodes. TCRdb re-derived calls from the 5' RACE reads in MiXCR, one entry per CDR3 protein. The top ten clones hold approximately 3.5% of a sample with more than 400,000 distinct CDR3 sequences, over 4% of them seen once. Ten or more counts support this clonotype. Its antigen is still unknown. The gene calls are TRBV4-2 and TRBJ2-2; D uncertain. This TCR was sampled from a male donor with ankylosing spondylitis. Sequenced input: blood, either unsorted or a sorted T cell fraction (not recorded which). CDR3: CASSQRPGELFF. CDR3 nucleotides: TGTGCCAGCAGCCAACGTCCCGGGGAGCTGTTTTTT.